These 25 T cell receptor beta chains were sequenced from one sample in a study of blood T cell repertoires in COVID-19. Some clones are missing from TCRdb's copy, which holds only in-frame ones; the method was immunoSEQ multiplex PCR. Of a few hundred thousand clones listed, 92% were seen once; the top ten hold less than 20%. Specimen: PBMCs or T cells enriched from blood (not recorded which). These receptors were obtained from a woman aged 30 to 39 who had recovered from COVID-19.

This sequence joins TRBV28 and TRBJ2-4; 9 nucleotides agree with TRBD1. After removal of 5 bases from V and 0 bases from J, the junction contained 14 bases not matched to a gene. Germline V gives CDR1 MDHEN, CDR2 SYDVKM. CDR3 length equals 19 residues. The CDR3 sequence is CASSVTEGQGFLAKNIQYF. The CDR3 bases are TGTGCCAGCAGTGTTACAGAGGGACAGGGATTTCTAGCCAAAAACATTCAGTACTTC.

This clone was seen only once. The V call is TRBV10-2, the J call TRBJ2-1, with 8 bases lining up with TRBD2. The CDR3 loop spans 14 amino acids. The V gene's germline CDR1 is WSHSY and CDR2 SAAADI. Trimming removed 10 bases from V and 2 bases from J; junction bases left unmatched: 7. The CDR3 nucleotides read TGCGCCACCAGACTAGCGAGTACCTACAATGAGCAGTTCTTC. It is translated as CATRLASTYNEQFF.

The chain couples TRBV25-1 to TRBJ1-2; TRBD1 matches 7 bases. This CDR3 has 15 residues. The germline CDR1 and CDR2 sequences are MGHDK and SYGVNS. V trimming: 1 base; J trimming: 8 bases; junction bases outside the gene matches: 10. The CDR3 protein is CASSEFGVGQEGYTF. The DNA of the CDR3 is TGTGCCAGCAGTGAATTTGGGGTCGGACAGGAAGGCTACACCTTC.

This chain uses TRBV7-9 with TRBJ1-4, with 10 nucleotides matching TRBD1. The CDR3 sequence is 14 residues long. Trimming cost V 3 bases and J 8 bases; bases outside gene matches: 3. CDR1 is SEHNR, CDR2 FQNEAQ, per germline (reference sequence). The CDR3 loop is CASSLGQGSEKLFF. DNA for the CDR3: TGTGCCAGCAGCTTGGGACAGGGGTCAGAAAAACTGTTTTTT.

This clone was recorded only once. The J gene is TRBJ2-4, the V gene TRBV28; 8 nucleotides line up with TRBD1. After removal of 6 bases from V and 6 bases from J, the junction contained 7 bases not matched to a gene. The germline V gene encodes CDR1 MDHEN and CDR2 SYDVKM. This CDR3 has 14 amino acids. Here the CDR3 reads CASSHRQGANIQYF. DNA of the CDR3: TGTGCCAGCAGCCATCGGCAGGGGGCAAACATTCAGTACTTC.

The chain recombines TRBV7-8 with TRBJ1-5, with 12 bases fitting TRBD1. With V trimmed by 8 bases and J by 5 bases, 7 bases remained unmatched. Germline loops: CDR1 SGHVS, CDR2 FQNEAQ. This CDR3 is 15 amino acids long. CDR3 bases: TGTGCCAGCTCCGGGGGACAGGGGGCTTATCAGCCCCAGCATTTT. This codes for CASSGGQGAYQPQHF.

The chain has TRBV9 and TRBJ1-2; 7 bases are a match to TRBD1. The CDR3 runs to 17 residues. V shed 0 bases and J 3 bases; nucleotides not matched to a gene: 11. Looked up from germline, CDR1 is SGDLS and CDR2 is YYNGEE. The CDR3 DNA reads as TGTGCCAGCAGCGTAGGTCTGTGGGACAGACTATACTATGGCTACACCTTC. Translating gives CASSVGLWDRLYYGYTF.

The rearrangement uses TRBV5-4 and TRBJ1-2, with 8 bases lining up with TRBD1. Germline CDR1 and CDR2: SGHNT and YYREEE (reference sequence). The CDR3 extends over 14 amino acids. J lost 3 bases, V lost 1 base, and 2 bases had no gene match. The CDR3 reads CASSLQGAHYGYTF. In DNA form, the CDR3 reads TGTGCCAGCAGCTTGCAGGGGGCCCACTATGGCTACACCTTC.

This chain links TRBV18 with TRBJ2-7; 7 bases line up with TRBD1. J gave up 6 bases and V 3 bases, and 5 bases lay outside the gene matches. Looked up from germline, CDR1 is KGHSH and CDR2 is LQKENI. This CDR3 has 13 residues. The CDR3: CASSPTGVGEQYF. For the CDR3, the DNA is TGTGCCAGCTCACCTACAGGGGTTGGCGAGCAGTACTTC.

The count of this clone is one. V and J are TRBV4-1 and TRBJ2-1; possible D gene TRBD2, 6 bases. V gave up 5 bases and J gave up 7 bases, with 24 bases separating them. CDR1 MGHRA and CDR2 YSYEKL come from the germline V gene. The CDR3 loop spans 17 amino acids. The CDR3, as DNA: TGCGCCAGCAGCTACCTGGTCTTAGCGGTCCCTGGGAATGAGCAGTTCTTC. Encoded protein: CASSYLVLAVPGNEQFF.

Here the CDR3 DNA reads TGTGCCAGCAGTTACGCATATTACGGGACAGGGCTTTCCAATCAGCCCCAGCATTTT. Translating it yields CASSYAYYGTGLSNQPQHF. The chain uses TRBV6-2 or TRBV6-3 and TRBJ1-5; 9 bases align to TRBD1. The CDR3 is 19 residues long. V lost 2 bases to trimming and J lost 3 bases; unmatched junction nucleotides: 14. The germline V gene has CDR1 MNHEY and CDR2 SVGEGT.

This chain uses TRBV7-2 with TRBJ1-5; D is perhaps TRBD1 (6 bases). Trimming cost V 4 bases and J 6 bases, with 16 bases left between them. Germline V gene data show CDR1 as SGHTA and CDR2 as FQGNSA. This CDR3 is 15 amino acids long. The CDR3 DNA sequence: TGTGCCAGCAGCTCACAAACAGGGCCGGGTCAGCCCCAGCATTTT. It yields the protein CASSSQTGPGQPQHF.

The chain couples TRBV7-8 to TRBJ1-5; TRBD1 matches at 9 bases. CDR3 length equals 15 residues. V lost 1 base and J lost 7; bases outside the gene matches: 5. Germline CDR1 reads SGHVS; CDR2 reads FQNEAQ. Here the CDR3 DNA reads TGTGCCAGCAGCTTAGGGGGACAGGGTAGCCAGCCCCAGCATTTT. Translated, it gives CASSLGGQGSQPQHF.

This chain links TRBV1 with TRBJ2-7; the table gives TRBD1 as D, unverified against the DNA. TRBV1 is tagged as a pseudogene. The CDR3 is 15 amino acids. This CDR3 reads CTSSQGWDREYEQYF. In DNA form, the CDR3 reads TGCACCAGCAGCCAAGGCTGGGACAGGGAGTACGAGCAGTACTTC.

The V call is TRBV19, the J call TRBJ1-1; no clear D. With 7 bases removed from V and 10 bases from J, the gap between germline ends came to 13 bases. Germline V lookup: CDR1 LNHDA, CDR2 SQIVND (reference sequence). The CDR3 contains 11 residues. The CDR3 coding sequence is TGTGCCAGTACCATGGGTAGCGGAGCTTTCTTT. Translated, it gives CASTMGSGAFF.

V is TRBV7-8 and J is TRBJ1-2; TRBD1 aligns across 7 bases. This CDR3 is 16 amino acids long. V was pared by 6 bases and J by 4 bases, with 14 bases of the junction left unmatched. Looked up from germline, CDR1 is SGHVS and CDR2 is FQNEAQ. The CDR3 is CASSLGETGLPYGYTF. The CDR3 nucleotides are TGTGCCAGCAGTCTTGGAGAGACAGGGTTACCCTATGGCTACACCTTC.

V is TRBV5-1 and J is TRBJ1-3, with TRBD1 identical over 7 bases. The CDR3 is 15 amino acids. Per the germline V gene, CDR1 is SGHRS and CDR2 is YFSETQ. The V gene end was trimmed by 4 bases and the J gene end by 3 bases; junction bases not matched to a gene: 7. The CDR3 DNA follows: TGCGCCAGCAGCCCGGGACAGACAGTTGGAAACACCATATATTTT. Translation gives CASSPGQTVGNTIYF.

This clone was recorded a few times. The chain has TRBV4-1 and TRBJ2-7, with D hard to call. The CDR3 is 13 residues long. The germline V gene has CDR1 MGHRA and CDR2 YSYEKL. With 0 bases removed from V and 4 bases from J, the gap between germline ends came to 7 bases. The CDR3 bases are TGCGCCAGCAGCCAAGAGAACGGGTACGAGCAGTACTTC. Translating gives CASSQENGYEQYF.

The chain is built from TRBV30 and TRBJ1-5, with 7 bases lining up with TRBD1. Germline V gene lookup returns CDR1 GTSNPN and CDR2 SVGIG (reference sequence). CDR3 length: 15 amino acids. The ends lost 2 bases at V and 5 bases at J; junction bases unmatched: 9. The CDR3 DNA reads TGTGCCTGGAGTAAGGGGGACAGCCGATATCAGCCCCAGCATTTT. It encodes CAWSKGDSRYQPQHF.

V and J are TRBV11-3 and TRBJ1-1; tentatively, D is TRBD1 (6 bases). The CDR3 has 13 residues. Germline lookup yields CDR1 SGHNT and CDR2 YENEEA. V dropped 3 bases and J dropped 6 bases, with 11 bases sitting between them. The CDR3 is CASSLVTGSEAFF. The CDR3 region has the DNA TGTGCCAGCAGCTTGGTAACAGGGTCTGAAGCTTTCTTT.

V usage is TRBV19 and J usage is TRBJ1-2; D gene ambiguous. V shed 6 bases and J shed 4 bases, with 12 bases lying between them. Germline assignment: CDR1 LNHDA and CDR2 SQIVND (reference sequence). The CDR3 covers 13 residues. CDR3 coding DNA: TGTGCCAGTAGCCCCGGGTCACCCTATGGCTACACCTTC. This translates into CASSPGSPYGYTF.

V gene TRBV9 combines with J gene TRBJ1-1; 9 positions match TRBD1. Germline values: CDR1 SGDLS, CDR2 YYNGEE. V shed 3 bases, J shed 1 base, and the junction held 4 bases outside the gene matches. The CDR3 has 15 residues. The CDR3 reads CASSGKGQGNTEAFF. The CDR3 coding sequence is TGTGCCAGCAGCGGAAAGGGACAGGGGAACACTGAAGCTTTCTTT.

CDR3 bases: TGTGCCAGCAGCCGGACTAGCGGGAGGGCCTTCGCCGGGGAGCTGTTTTTT. Translation gives CASSRTSGRAFAGELFF. V and J are TRBV5-6 and TRBJ2-2, with 15 positions matching TRBD2. This CDR3 is 17 amino acids long. Germline-derived CDR1 and CDR2 are SGHDT and YYEEEE. V lost 4 bases, J lost 6 bases, and 7 bases stayed unmatched.

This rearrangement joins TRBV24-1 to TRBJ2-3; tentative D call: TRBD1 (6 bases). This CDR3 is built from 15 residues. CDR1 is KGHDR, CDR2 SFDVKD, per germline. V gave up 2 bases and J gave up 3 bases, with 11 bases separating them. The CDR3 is CATSDYTGNTDTQYF. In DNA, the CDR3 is TGTGCCACCAGTGATTATACAGGGAATACAGATACGCAGTATTTT.

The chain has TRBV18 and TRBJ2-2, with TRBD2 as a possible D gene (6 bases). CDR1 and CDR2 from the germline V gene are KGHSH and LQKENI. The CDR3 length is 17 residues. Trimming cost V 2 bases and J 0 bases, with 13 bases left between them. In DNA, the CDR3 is TGTGCCAGCTCACCATACACTAGCTATTCGAACACCGGGGAGCTGTTTTTT. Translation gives CASSPYTSYSNTGELFF.